This is a list of T cell receptor beta chains from one sample in a study of immune characterization of retroperitoneal liposarcoma. TCRdb itself ran the PCR reads through MiXCR, one entry per CDR3 protein. The sample lists over 8,000 distinct CDR3 sequences, around 30% occurring once. Material: tumor tissue. Receptors originate from a female donor with retroperitoneal liposarcoma. Both conserved end residues are part of each CDR3. The order of the fields is D gene, J gene, clone size, V gene, CDR3 protein, CDR3 DNA. A D gene is named only where the DNA matches it firmly. Not every row has a clone size; where given, it reads once, few, many or a size class.

-	TRBJ2-7	once	TRBV6-2/TRBV6-3	CASSYPAGYEQYF	TGTGCCAGCAGTTACCCCGCGGGGTACGAGCAGTACTTC
-	TRBJ2-7	-	TRBV7-3	CASSSGPEQYF	TGTGCCAGCAGCTCCGGGCCAGAGCAGTACTTC
-	TRBJ2-1	medium-sized	TRBV7-9	CASSETGAYEQFF	TGTGCCAGCAGCGAGACAGGAGCCTACGAGCAGTTCTTC
TRBD2	TRBJ2-5	-	TRBV7-8	CASSPVASGRGEQYF	TGTGCCAGCAGCCCAGTCGCTAGCGGGAGGGGTGAGCAGTACTTC
-	TRBJ1-1	few	TRBV7-2	CASSQLRNTEAFF	TGTGCCAGCAGCCAACTGCGGAACACTGAAGCTTTCTTT
TRBD2	TRBJ2-5	medium-sized	TRBV7-2	CASSSTAGGRNEQYF	TGTGCCAGCAGCTCGACGGCGGGAGGACGGAATGAGCAGTACTTC
-	TRBJ2-7	few	TRBV6-8	CASITGYPSYEQYF	TGTGCCAGCATTACAGGATACCCATCCTACGAGCAGTACTTC
TRBD2	TRBJ2-1	-	TRBV6-1	CASSEARGRHNEQFF	TGTGCCAGCAGTGAAGCTCGCGGGAGGCACAATGAGCAGTTCTTC
-	TRBJ2-3	few	TRBV7-2	CASASRSTDTQYF	TGTGCCAGCGCATCCAGGAGCACAGATACGCAGTATTTT
-	TRBJ2-3	medium-sized	TRBV7-8	CASSFDYAADTQYF	TGTGCCAGCAGCTTCGACTACGCTGCAGATACGCAGTATTTT
TRBD2	TRBJ2-5	-	TRBV7-3	CASSQGGSETQYF	TGTGCCAGCAGCCAGGGCGGGAGTGAGACCCAGTACTTC
TRBD2	TRBJ2-1	medium-sized	TRBV6-1	CASIPGGAVNEQFF	TGTGCCAGCATTCCGGGGGGTGCGGTCAATGAGCAGTTCTTC
-	TRBJ2-7	many	TRBV7-8	CASSPGDKHYEQYF	TGTGCCAGCAGCCCAGGGGACAAGCACTACGAGCAGTACTTC
TRBD1	TRBJ2-5	few	TRBV6-6	CASSSGQGTATQYF	TGTGCCAGCAGTTCCGGACAGGGGACGGCGACCCAGTACTTC
TRBD2	TRBJ2-1	few	TRBV14	CASSHVGGAGNEQFF	TGTGCCAGCAGCCACGTCGGGGGGGCAGGCAATGAGCAGTTCTTC
TRBD1	TRBJ1-1	many	TRBV6-1	CASRMTGGTEAFF	TGTGCCAGCAGGATGACAGGGGGGACTGAAGCTTTCTTT
-	TRBJ2-3	many	TRBV11-3	CASSPRTGVTDTQYF	TGTGCCAGCAGCCCCCGCACGGGAGTAACAGATACGCAGTATTTT
-	TRBJ2-5	few	TRBV10-2	CAALGAQETQYF	TGCGCCGCCTTGGGGGCCCAAGAGACCCAGTACTTC
-	TRBJ2-5	medium-sized	TRBV7-6	CASSLDRGAGETQYF	TGTGCCAGCAGCTTAGATCGGGGGGCAGGGGAGACCCAGTACTTC
TRBD1	TRBJ2-1	few	TRBV6-6	CASSYRPTGTNEQFF	TGTGCCAGCAGTTACCGCCCGACAGGGACAAATGAGCAGTTCTTC
-	TRBJ2-3	-	TRBV6-6	CASSYDRTDTQYF	TGTGCCAGCAGTTACGACAGGACAGATACGCAGTATTTT
-	TRBJ1-1	few	TRBV6-1	CASSVQKTEAFF	TGTGCCAGCAGTGTCCAGAAGACTGAAGCTTTCTTT
TRBD2	TRBJ2-5	-	TRBV7-6	CASSPLAGVDNEQYF	TGTGCTAGCAGCCCTCTAGCGGGAGTAGACAATGAGCAGTACTTC
TRBD2	TRBJ2-1	medium-sized	TRBV7-2	CASSFGLAAGGETQFF	TGTGCCAGCAGTTTCGGACTAGCGGCGGGCGGCGAGACCCAGTTCTTC
-	TRBJ2-1	-	TRBV11-2	CASSLYYNEQFF	TGTGCCAGCAGCCTTTACTACAATGAGCAGTTCTTC
TRBD2	TRBJ2-5	few	TRBV6-1	CASSPAAGGFSSYNEQYF	TGTGCCAGCAGTCCCGCAGCGGGGGGCTTTAGCTCCTACAATGAGCAGTACTTC
TRBD1	TRBJ2-1	few	TRBV12-3/TRBV12-4	CASSINRGRGIQTQFF	TGTGCCAGCAGCATAAACCGGGGCAGGGGGATTCAGACCCAGTTCTTC